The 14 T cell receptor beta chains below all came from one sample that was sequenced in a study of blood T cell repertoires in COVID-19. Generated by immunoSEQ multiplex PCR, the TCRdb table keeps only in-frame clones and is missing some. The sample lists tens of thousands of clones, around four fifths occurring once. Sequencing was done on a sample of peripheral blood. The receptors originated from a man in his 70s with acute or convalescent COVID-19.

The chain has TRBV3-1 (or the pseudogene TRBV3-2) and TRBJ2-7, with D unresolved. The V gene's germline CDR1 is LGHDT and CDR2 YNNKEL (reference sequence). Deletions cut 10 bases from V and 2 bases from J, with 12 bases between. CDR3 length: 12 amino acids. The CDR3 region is CATGHQAYEQYF. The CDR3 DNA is TGTGCCACTGGGCATCAGGCCTACGAGCAGTACTTC.

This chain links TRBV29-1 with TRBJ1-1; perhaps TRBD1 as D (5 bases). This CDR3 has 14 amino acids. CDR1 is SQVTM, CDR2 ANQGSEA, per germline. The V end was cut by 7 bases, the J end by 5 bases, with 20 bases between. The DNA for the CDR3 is TGCAGCGGCGCCGCTCAAGTGGGGCAAACTGAAGCTTTCTTT. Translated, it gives CSGAAQVGQTEAFF.

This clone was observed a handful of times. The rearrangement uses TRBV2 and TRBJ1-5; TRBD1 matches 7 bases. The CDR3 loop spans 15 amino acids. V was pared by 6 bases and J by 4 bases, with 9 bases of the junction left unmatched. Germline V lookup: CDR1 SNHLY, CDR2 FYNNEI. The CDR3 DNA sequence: TGTGCCAGCAGAGGACCGGGACAGCTAAATCAGCCCCAGCATTTT. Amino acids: CASRGPGQLNQPQHF.

CDR3 protein: CASSFQFGGIGNQPQHF. The CDR3 DNA is TGTGCCAGCAGTTTTCAGTTCGGCGGTATCGGCAATCAGCCCCAGCATTTT. V is TRBV28 and J is TRBJ1-5; D not resolved. CDR1 and CDR2 from the germline V gene are MDHEN and SYDVKM. With 3 bases removed from V and 2 bases from J, the gap between germline ends came to 17 bases. The CDR3 extends over 17 amino acids.

The CDR3 loop is CASGSKPGQQETQYF. CDR3 nucleotide sequence: TGTGCTAGTGGTTCCAAACCGGGACAGCAAGAGACCCAGTACTTC. The chain has TRBV12-5 and TRBJ2-5, with 7 bases that match TRBD1. This CDR3 region has 15 residues. The trim removed 4 bases at V and 2 bases at J, leaving 7 bases unmatched. Germline V gene sequence: CDR1 LGHNT, CDR2 FRNRAP.

CDR3 loop: CASSVVETGRTGELFF. Written as DNA, the CDR3 is TGTGCCAGCAGCGTAGTTGAGACAGGGCGAACCGGGGAGCTGTTTTTT. The chain combines TRBV9 with TRBJ2-2, with TRBD1 matching over 7 bases. CDR1 and CDR2 from the germline V gene are SGDLS and YYNGEE. This CDR3 has 16 amino acids. V shed 0 bases, J shed 5 bases, and the junction held 7 bases outside the gene matches. The full variable domain, rest sourced from reference TRBV9 and TRBJ2-2, is DSGVTQTPKHLITATGQRVTLRCSPRSGDLSVYWYQQSLDQGLQFLIQYYNGEERAKGNILERFSAQQFPDLHSELNLSSLELGDSALYFCASSVVETGRTGELFFGEGSRLTVL.

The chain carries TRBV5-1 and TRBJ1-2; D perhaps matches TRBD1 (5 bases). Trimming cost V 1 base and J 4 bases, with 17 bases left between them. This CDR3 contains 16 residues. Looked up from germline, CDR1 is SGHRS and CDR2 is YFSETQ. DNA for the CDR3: TGCGCCAGCAGCTTGATGGGGCAAGGGGATAGCTATGGCTACACCTTC. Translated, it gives CASSLMGQGDSYGYTF.

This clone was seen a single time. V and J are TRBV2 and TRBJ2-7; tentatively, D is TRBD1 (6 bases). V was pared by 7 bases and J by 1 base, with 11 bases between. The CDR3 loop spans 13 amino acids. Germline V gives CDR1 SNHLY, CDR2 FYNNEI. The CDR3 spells CASTSDRSYEQYF. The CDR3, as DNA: TGTGCCAGCACCTCAGACAGGTCCTACGAGCAGTACTTC.

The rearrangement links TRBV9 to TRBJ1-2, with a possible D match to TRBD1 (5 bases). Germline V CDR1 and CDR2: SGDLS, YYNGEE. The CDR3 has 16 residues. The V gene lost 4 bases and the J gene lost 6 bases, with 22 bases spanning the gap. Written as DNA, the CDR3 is TGTGCCAGCAGCATCCACCAGGCAGGGAGGAGGAATGGCTACACCTTC. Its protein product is CASSIHQAGRRNGYTF.

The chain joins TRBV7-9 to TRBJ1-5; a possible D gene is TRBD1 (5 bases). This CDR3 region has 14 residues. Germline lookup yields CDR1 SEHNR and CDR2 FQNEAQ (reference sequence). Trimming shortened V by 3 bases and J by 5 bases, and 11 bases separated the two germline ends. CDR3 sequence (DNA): TGTGCCAGCAGCTTCGGGACTTCAGATCAGCCCCAGCATTTT. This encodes CASSFGTSDQPQHF.

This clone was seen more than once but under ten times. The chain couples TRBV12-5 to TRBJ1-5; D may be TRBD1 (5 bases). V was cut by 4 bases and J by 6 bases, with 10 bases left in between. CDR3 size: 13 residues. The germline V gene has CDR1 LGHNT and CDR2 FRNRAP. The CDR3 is CASGSLTGQPQHF. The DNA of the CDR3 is TGTGCTAGTGGTTCACTAACAGGTCAGCCCCAGCATTTT.

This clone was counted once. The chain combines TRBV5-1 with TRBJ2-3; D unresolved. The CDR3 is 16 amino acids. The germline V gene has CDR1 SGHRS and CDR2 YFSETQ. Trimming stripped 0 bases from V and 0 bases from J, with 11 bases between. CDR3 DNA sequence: TGCGCCAGCAGCTTGGGGCCGAATCCTAGCACAGATACGCAGTATTTT. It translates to CASSLGPNPSTDTQYF.

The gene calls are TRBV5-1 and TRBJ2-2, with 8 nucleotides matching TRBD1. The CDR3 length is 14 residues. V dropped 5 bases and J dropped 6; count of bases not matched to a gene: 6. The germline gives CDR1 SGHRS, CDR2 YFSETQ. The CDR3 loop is CASSRQGAAGELFF. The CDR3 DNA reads TGCGCCAGCAGTCGGCAGGGGGCTGCCGGGGAGCTGTTTTTT.

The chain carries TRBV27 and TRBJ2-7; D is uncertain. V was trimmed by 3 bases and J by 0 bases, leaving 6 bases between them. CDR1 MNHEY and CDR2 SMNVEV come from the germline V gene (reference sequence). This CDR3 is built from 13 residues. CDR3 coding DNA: TGTGCCAGCAGTTTTGCAGTCTCCTACGAGCAGTACTTC. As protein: CASSFAVSYEQYF.